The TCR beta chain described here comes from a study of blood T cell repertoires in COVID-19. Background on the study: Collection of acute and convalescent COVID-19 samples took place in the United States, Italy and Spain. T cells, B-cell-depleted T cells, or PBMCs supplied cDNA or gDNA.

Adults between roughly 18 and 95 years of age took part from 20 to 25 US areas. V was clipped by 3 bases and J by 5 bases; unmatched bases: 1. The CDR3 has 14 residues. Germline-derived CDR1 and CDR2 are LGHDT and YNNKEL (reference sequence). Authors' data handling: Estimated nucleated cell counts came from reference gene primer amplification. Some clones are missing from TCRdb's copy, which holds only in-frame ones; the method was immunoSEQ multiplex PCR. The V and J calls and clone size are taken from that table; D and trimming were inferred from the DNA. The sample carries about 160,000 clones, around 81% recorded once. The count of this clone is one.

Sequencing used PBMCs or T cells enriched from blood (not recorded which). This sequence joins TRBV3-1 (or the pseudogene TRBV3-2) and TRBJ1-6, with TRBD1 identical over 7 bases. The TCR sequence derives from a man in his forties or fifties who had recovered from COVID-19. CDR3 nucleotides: TGTGCCAGCAGCCAGGACAGGAATAATTCACCCCTCCACTTT. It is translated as CASSQDRNNSPLHF.